This T cell receptor (beta chain) was recorded in a study of T cell clonality in common variable immunodeficiency. Whole-study findings and limits: CVID subjects shared fewer TCRbeta clones than healthy controls did. Reportedly, TCR beta sequences from common variable immunodeficiency showed fewer deletions and N-nucleotide insertions. The cause of increased CVID clonality remains unclear without subpopulation sequencing.

TCRdb's copy holds only in-frame clones and misses some; the assay was immunoSEQ multiplex PCR. This set yields about 52,000 clones and no singletons; the top ten hold roughly 2%. Germline V gene sequence: CDR1 SGHAT, CDR2 FQNNGV. The CDR3 spans 12 residues. Trimming stripped 4 bases from V and 4 bases from J, with 5 bases between. Remarks on this clone: Antigen unknown. From the germline J gene comes the end of the CDR3, since the read stops 3 residues before it.

The receptor was isolated from a person between 18 and 75 years old in good health. Source material: peripheral blood mononuclear cells. The chain uses TRBV11-2 and TRBJ2-1; D gene unclear. The CDR3 loop reads CASSSPYNEQFF. Partial CDR3 DNA: TGTGCCAGCAGCTCCCCTTACAATGAG. Based on the CDR3 plus reference TRBV11-2 and TRBJ2-1, the full variable domain is EAGVAQSPRYKIIEKRQSVAFWCNPISGHATLYWYQQILGQGPKLLIQFQNNGVVDDSQLPKDRFSAERLKGVDSTLKIQPAKLEDSAVYLCASSSPYNEQFFGPGTRLTVL.